A few counts support the clone carrying this T cell receptor beta chain. What it binds is not known. TCRdb processed the 5' RACE reads anew with MiXCR; each CDR3 protein has one entry. The sample gives 500,000 to 650,000 distinct CDR3 sequences, roughly 17% of which show up once; 15% to 20% is in the top ten. Trimming shortened V by 8 bases and J by 3 bases, and 15 bases separated the two germline ends. The CDR3 spans 14 residues. In germline, CDR1 is SGHTA, CDR2 FQGNSA. The data were obtained in a study of T cells after yellow fever vaccination. Notes on the study in general: A large majority of primary-vaccination clones showed up again after the booster (approximately 95% CD4, 75% to 90% CD8).

This chain uses TRBV7-2 with TRBJ2-3, with D perhaps matching TRBD1 or TRBD2 (6 bases each). Sequenced here: PBMCs, sampled 5 to 6 days after the first yellow fever vaccination. This sequence was found in a man between 18 and 29 years old who received the YFV17D yellow fever vaccine. The CDR3 DNA follows: TGTGCCAGCCCTGAGAGGGGGAGGACAGATACGCAGTATTTT. This sequence encodes CASPERGRTDTQYF.